This T cell receptor (beta chain) emerged from a study of blood T cell repertoires in COVID-19. V lost 0 bases, J lost 0 bases, and 9 bases lay in between. CDR1 and CDR2 (germline): SGHNT, YYREEE (reference sequence). This CDR3 has 15 amino acids. Using immunoSEQ multiplex PCR, the repertoire was profiled, and TCRdb retains in-frame clones only, with some absent. The sample lists about 190,000 clones; nearly 90% were seen once. This TCR derives from a man between 50 and 59 years old with acute or convalescent COVID-19. The V gene is TRBV5-4, the J gene TRBJ1-2; D gene ambiguous. Sequencing was done on a sample of peripheral blood. CDR3 sequence reads: CASSLGQITNYGYTF. The CDR3 DNA reads as TGTGCCAGCAGCTTGGGGCAGATAACTAACTATGGCTACACCTTC.